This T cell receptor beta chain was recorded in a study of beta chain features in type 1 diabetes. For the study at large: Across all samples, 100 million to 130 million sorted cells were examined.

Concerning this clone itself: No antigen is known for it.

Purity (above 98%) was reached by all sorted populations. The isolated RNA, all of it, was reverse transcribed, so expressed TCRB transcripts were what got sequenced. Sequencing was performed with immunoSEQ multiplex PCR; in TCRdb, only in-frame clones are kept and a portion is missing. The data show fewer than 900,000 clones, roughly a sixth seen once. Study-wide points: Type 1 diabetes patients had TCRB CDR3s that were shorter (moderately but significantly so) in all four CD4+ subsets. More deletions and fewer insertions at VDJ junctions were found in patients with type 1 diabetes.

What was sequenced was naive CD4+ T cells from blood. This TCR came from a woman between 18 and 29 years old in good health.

CDR3 sequence: CASSPSFARNTQYF. CDR3 in DNA: TGTGCCAGCAGTCCATCCTTCGCTAGGAATACGCAGTATTTT. The rearrangement links TRBV27 to TRBJ2-3; unclear D gene. There are 14 residues in the CDR3. V was cut by 5 bases and J by 7 bases, with 16 bases left in between. Germline CDR1 MNHEY, CDR2 SMNVEV (reference sequence).